One and the same sample provided the 5 T cell receptor beta chains below, sequenced in a study of identical twins. One entry per CDR3 protein results from TCRdb running MiXCR on the 5' RACE reads. The sample contains approximately 680,000 distinct CDR3 sequences, around 7.4% of which appear only once. These data are also associated with another study on yellow fever vaccine responses in identical twins.

Sequenced sample: PBMCs. The receptors were gathered from a woman under 30 in good health.

Turning to this clonotype: The CDR3 does not end in the conserved phenylalanine or tryptophan, so this is likely a read error. The CDR3 DNA reads TGTGCCAGCAGCCGCCACGGGACTAGCGGCACAGATACGCAGTATTAT. Translation gives CASSRHGTSGTDTQYY. This rearrangement joins TRBV3-1 to TRBJ2-3; 10 bases align to TRBD2. The CDR3 runs 16 residues. V lost 4 bases to trimming and J lost 1 base; unmatched junction nucleotides: 5. Germline V gene lookup returns CDR1 LGHDT and CDR2 YNNKEL (reference sequence).

This clonotype was recorded many times. The chain combines TRBV12-3 or TRBV12-4 with TRBJ2-1; D gene uncertain. Trimming removed 3 bases at V and 6 bases at J, with 6 bases between. The CDR3 contains 12 residues. In DNA form, the CDR3 reads TGTGCCAGCAGTTTGTGGGGCAATGAGCAGTTCTTC. It encodes CASSLWGNEQFF.

At least ten counts were recorded for this clonotype. This sequence joins TRBV18 and TRBJ2-5; TRBD2 might be the D (5 bases). This CDR3 has 12 residues. The V end lost 8 bases, the J end lost 5 bases, and 12 bases lay between the germline ends. Germline V gene lookup returns CDR1 KGHSH and CDR2 LQKENI. CDR3 sequence (DNA): TGTGCCAGCAGCCCCCCGGGGGAGACCCAGTACTTC. It is translated as CASSPPGETQYF.

The table lists this clonotype with a few counts. This chain links TRBV12-3 or TRBV12-4 with TRBJ1-5; a possible D gene is TRBD1 (5 bases). Trimming removed 6 bases at V and 2 bases at J, with 17 bases between. This CDR3 spans 16 amino acids. CDR3 DNA sequence: TGTGCCAGCAGCTTCGGGGGGGGACCGGGCAATCAGCCCCAGCATTTT. It encodes CASSFGGGPGNQPQHF.

This clonotype was seen more than once but under ten times. This chain uses TRBV7-9 with TRBJ2-3; TRBD1 might be the D (6 bases). Trimming left V 6 bases short and J 1 base short, with 17 bases between. The length of the CDR3 is 16 residues. Germline V CDR1 and CDR2: SEHNR, FQNEAQ (reference sequence). CDR3 bases: TGTGCCAGCAGACCCAAACAGGGTGAGCGCACAGATACGCAGTATTTT. It codes for CASRPKQGERTDTQYF. Variable domain in full (rest from reference TRBV7-9 and TRBJ2-3): DTGVSQNPRHKITKRGQNVTFRCDPISEHNRLYWYRQTLGQGPEFLTYFQNEAQLEKSRLLSDRFSAERPKGSFSTLEIQRTEQGDSAMYLCASRPKQGERTDTQYFGPGTRLTVL.